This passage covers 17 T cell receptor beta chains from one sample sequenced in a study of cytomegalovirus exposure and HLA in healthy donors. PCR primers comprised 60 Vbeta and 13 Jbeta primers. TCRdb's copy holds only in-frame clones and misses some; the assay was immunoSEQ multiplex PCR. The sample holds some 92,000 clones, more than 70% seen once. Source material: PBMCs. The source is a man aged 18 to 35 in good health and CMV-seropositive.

CDR3 bases: TGCGCCAGCAGCTTGTTTTTTATGCCAGGTGATGACACCGGGGAGCTGTTTTTT. It translates to CASSLFFMPGDDTGELFF. The chain combines TRBV5-1 with TRBJ2-2; D uncertain. The CDR3 totals 18 residues. Germline-derived CDR1 and CDR2 are SGHRS and YFSETQ. Trimming shortened V by 1 base and J by 3 bases, and 19 bases separated the two germline ends.

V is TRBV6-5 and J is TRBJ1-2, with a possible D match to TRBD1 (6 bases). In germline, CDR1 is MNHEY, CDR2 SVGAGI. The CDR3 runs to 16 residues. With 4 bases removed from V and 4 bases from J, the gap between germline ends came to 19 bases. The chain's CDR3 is CASSSADRFSFYGYTF. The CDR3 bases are TGTGCCAGCAGTTCCGCCGACAGGTTTAGCTTCTATGGCTACACCTTC.

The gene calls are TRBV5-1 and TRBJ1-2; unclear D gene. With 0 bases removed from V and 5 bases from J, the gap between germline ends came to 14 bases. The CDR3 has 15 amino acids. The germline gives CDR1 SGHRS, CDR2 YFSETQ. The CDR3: CASSLDSPERYGYTF. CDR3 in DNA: TGCGCCAGCAGCTTGGACAGCCCCGAAAGGTATGGCTACACCTTC.

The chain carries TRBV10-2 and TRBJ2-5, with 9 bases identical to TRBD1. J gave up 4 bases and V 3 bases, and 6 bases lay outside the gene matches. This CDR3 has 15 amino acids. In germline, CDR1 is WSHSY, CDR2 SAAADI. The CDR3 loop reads CASSDPGQGGETQYF. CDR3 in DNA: TGCGCCAGCAGTGATCCGGGACAGGGCGGAGAGACCCAGTACTTC.

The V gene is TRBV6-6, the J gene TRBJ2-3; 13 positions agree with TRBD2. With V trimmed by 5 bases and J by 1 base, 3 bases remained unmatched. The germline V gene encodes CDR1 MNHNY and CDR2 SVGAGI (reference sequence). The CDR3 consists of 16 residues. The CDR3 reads CASSKGTSGGTDTQYF. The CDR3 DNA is TGTGCCAGCAGTAAAGGGACTAGCGGGGGCACAGATACGCAGTATTTT.

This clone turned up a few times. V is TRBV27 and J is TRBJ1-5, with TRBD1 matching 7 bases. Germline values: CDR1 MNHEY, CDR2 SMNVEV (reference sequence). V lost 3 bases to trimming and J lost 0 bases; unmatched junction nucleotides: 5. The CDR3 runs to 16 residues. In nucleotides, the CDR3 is TGTGCCAGCAGTTTCTCGGGACAGTTTAGCAATCAGCCCCAGCATTTT. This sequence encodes CASSFSGQFSNQPQHF.

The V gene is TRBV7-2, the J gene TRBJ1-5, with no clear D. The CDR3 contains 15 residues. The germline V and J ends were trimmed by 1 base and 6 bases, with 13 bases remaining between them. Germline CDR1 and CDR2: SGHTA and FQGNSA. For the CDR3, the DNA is TGTGCCAGCAGCTTAGTGGGAGGGCCTTCTCAGCCCCAGCATTTT. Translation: CASSLVGGPSQPQHF.

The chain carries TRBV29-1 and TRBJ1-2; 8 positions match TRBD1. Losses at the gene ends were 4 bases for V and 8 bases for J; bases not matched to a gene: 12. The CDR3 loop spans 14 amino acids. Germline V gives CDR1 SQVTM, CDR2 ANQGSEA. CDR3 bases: TGCAGCGTTGCCCCCCAGGGGGCGTTTCGCGGCTACACCTTC. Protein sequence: CSVAPQGAFRGYTF.

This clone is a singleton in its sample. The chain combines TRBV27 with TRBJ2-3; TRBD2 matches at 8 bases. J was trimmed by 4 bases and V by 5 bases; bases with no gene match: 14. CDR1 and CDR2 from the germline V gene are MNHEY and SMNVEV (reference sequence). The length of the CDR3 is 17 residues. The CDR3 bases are TGTGCCAGCAGTCCGTTTAGGGGCGGGGGGTTTGCAGATACGCAGTATTTT. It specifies CASSPFRGGGFADTQYF.

The CDR3 coding sequence is TGTGCCAGCAGCTTAACGAGTGAGACCCAGTACTTC. Residues: CASSLTSETQYF. The V gene is TRBV7-2, the J gene TRBJ2-5; D is ambiguous. The CDR3 is 12 amino acids. Germline CDR1 and CDR2: SGHTA and FQGNSA. Trimming took off 2 bases at V and 5 bases at J, with 6 bases between the two ends. Full variable domain (remainder filled in from reference TRBV7-2 and TRBJ2-5): GAGVSQSPSNKVTEKGKDVELRCDPISGHTALYWYRQSLGQGLEFLIYFQGNSAPDKSGLPSDRFSAERTGGSVSTLTIQRTQQEDSAVYLCASSLTSETQYFGPGTRLLVL.

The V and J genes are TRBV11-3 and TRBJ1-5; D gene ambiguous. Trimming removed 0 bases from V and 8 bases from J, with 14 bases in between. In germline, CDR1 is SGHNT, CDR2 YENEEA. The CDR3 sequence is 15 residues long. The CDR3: CASSLDRRVREPQHF. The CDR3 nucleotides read TGTGCCAGCAGCTTAGACAGGAGGGTCCGGGAGCCCCAGCATTTT.

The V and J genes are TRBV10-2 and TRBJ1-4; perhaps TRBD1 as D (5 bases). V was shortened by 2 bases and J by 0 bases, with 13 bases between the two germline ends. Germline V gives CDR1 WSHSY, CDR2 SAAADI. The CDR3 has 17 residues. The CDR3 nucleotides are TGCGCCAGCAGTGAGAATCAGGGTGACACAACTAATGAAAAACTGTTTTTT. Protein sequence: CASSENQGDTTNEKLFF.

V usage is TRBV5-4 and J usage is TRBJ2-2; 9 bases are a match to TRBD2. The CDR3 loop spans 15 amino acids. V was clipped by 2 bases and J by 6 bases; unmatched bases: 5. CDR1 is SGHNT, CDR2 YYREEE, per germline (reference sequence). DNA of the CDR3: TGTGCCAGCAGCTTAAGCGGGGGGTCTGCCGGGGAGCTGTTTTTT. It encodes CASSLSGGSAGELFF.

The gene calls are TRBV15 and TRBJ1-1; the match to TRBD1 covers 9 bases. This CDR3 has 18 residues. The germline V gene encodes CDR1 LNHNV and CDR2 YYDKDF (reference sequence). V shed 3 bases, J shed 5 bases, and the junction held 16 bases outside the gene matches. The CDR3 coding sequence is TGTGCCACCAGCAGTATATGGGAGTACAGGGGGCGTGGGACTGAAGCTTTCTTT. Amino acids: CATSSIWEYRGRGTEAFF.

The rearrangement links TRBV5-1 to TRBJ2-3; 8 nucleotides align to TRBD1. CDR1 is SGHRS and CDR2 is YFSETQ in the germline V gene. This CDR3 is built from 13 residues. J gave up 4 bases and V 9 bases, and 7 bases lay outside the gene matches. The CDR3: CATRTGLADTQYF. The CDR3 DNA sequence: TGCGCCACCAGGACAGGGCTAGCAGATACGCAGTATTTT.

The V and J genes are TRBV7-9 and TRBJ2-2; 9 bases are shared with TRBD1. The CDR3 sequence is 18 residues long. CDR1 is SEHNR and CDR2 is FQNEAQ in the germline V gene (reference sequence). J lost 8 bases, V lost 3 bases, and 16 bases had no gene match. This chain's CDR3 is CASSFPSSRQGGSGELFF. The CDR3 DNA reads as TGTGCCAGCAGCTTTCCTTCATCTCGACAGGGGGGATCTGGGGAGCTGTTTTTT.

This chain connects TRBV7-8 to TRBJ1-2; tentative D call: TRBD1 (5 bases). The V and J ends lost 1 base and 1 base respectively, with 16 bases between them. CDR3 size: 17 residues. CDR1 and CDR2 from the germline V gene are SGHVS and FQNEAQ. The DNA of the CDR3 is TGTGCCAGCAGCTTAGAGGGCAGGGAAAGAGTTAACTATGGCTACACCTTC. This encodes CASSLEGRERVNYGYTF.